These T cell receptor beta chains were read from a single sample in a study of blood T cell repertoires in COVID-19. The table came from immunoSEQ multiplex PCR; TCRdb's copy has only in-frame clones and leaves some out. The profile shows tens of thousands of clones, roughly 80% of them singletons. Sequencing was performed on peripheral blood. The receptors originated from an older woman with acute or convalescent COVID-19. Each CDR3 is given with its conserved first and last residue. D genes are given only for firm matches. Clone sizes are given selectively: once, few, many, or a class where the clone is expanded.

abundance: NA
j_gene: TRBJ1-2
d_gene: NA
v_gene: TRBV23-1
CDR3aa: CAGYSRGGYTF
CDR3nt: TGCGCCGGTTACTCTCGGGGGGGCTACACCTTC

abundance: NA
j_gene: TRBJ2-7
d_gene: TRBD1
v_gene: TRBV3-1/TRBV3-2
CDR3aa: CASSSDRGSYEQYF
CDR3nt: TGTGCCAGCAGCTCCGACAGGGGTTCCTACGAGCAGTACTTC

abundance: NA
j_gene: TRBJ2-7
d_gene: TRBD1
v_gene: TRBV7-9
CDR3aa: CASSGSGQATYEQYF
CDR3nt: TGTGCCAGCAGCGGGTCGGGACAGGCGACCTACGAGCAGTACTTC

abundance: NA
j_gene: TRBJ1-4
d_gene: NA
v_gene: TRBV7-6
CDR3aa: CASKPRGATNEKLFF
CDR3nt: TGTGCCAGCAAACCGCGGGGGGCAACTAATGAAAAACTGTTTTTT

abundance: NA
j_gene: TRBJ2-5
d_gene: NA
v_gene: TRBV11-2
CDR3aa: CASRKGVETQYF
CDR3nt: TGTGCCAGCAGGAAGGGGGTAGAGACCCAGTACTTC

abundance: NA
j_gene: TRBJ2-1
d_gene: TRBD2
v_gene: TRBV4-1
CDR3aa: CASSPIAGGPYNEQFF
CDR3nt: TGCGCCAGCAGTCCCATAGCGGGGGGCCCCTACAATGAGCAGTTCTTC

abundance: NA
j_gene: TRBJ2-2
d_gene: TRBD2
v_gene: TRBV9
CDR3aa: CASSLGLAGAPGGELFF
CDR3nt: TGTGCCAGCAGCCTAGGACTAGCGGGGGCCCCCGGCGGGGAGCTGTTTTTT

abundance: NA
j_gene: TRBJ2-1
d_gene: NA
v_gene: TRBV5-1
CDR3aa: CASSFSTAYNERFF
CDR3nt: TGCGCCAGCAGCTTTTCGACTGCCTACAATGAGCGGTTCTTC

abundance: NA
j_gene: TRBJ1-3
d_gene: NA
v_gene: TRBV4-1
CDR3aa: CASSHSLNTIYF
CDR3nt: TGCGCCAGCAGCCACTCTTTAAACACCATATATTTT

abundance: NA
j_gene: TRBJ2-7
d_gene: TRBD1
v_gene: TRBV6-1
CDR3aa: CASSDRGTYEQYF
CDR3nt: TGTGCCAGCAGTGACAGGGGGACCTACGAGCAGTACTTC

abundance: NA
j_gene: TRBJ2-7
d_gene: NA
v_gene: TRBV5-1
CDR3aa: CASSLEAGVGEQYF
CDR3nt: TGCGCCAGCAGCCTGGAGGCCGGGGTTGGCGAGCAGTACTTC

abundance: NA
j_gene: TRBJ1-5
d_gene: NA
v_gene: TRBV5-4
CDR3aa: CASSLNTDIYSNQPQHF
CDR3nt: TGTGCCAGCAGCTTAAACACGGACATTTATAGCAATCAGCCCCAGCATTTT

abundance: NA
j_gene: TRBJ2-1
d_gene: TRBD2
v_gene: TRBV4-2
CDR3aa: CASSPTGTSGHEQFF
CDR3nt: TGTGCCAGCAGCCCGACCGGGACTAGCGGCCATGAGCAGTTCTTC

abundance: NA
j_gene: TRBJ1-1
d_gene: NA
v_gene: TRBV19
CDR3aa: CASRRRNLDINTEAFF
CDR3nt: TGTGCCAGTAGGCGCCGGAACCTAGATATTAACACTGAAGCTTTCTTT

abundance: once
j_gene: TRBJ2-1
d_gene: NA
v_gene: TRBV9
CDR3aa: CASSLLGGLDEQFF
CDR3nt: TGTGCCAGCAGCCTCCTCGGCGGATTGGATGAGCAGTTCTTC